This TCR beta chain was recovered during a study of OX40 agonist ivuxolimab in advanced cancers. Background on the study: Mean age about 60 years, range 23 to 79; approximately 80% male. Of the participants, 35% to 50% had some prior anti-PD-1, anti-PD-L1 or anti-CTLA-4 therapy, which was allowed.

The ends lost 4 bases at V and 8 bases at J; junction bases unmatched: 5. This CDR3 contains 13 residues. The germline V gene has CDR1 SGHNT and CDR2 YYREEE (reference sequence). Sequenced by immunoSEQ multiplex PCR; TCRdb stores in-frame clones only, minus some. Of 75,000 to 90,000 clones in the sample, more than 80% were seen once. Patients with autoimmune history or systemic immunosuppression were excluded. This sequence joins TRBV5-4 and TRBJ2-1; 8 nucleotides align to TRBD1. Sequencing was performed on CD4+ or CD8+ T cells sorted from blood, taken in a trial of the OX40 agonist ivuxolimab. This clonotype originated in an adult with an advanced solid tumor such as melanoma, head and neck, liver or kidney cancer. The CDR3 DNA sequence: TGTGCCAGCAGCCCCGACAGGGGCGATGAGCAGTTCTTC. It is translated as CASSPDRGDEQFF.